This T cell receptor beta chain was sequenced in a study of cytomegalovirus exposure and HLA in healthy donors. The PCR contained 60 Vbeta and 13 Jbeta primers. Measured with immunoSEQ multiplex PCR; TCRdb has only the in-frame clones, and not every one. This table has approximately 50,000 clones, approximately 80% appearing once. Between the trimmed V and J ends, which lost 4 bases and 1 base, there was a span of 19 bases. The CDR3 totals 17 residues. CDR1 and CDR2 (germline): SGHDN, FVKESK. V is TRBV14 and J is TRBJ1-2; weak D call: TRBD1 (6 bases). Material for sequencing was PBMCs. The receptor was derived from a young man in good health and CMV-seronegative. CDR3 residues: CASSPRISTGYNYGYTF. In DNA, the CDR3 is TGTGCCAGCAGCCCGCGAATTTCGACAGGCTATAACTATGGCTACACCTTC. Variable domain in full (rest from reference TRBV14 and TRBJ1-2): EAGVTQFPSHSVIEKGQTVTLRCDPISGHDNLYWYRRVMGKEIKFLLHFVKESKQDESGMPNNRFLAERTGGTYSTLKVQPAELEDSGVYFCASSPRISTGYNYGYTFGSGTRLTVV.